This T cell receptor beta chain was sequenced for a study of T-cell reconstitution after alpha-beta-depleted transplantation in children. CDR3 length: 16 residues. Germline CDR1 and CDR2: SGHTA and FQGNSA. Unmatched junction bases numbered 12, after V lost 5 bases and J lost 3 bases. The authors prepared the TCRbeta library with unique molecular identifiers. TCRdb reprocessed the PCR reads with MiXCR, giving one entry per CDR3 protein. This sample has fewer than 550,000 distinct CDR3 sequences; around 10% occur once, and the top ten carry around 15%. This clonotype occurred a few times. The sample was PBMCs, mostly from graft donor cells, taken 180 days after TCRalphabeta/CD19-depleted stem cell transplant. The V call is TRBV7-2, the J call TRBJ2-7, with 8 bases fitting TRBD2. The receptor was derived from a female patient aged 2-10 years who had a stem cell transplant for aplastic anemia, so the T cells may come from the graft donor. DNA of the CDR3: TGTGCCAGCAGCCGAGGGGGACTAGGGTTTCTCTACGAGCAGTACTTC. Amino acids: CASSRGGLGFLYEQYF.